This is a list of T cell receptor beta chains from one sample in a study of shared clonotypes between healthy human individuals. The assay was immunoSEQ multiplex PCR, and TCRdb's table has in-frame clones only and misses some. Of a few hundred thousand clones listed, almost 97% are singletons. The sample comprised naive CD4+ T cells sorted from blood. The receptors were gathered from a woman in her thirties in good health. Each CDR3 is given with its conserved first and last residue. A D gene is named only where the DNA matches it firmly. Clone size is not always given. Where it is, it says once, few, many or a class for expanded clones.

j_call,d_call,clone_size,v_call,cdr3_aa,cdr3_nt
TRBJ2-1,-,-,TRBV4-1,CASSQEGKGDRRKFF,TGCGCCAGCAGCCAAGAGGGGAAGGGGGATCGGCGTAAGTTCTTC
TRBJ1-1,-,-,TRBV20-1,CRTENTEAFF,TGCAGGACAGAGAACACTGAAGCTTTCTTT
TRBJ2-2,-,-,TRBV4-1,CASSRGWAPTGELFF,TGCGCCAGCAGCCGCGGGTGGGCCCCCACCGGGGAGCTGTTTTTT
TRBJ2-1,TRBD2,-,TRBV4-2,CASSQLGTSGNNEQFF,TGTGCCAGCAGCCAACTGGGGACTAGCGGGAACAATGAGCAGTTCTTC
TRBJ2-7,-,-,TRBV12-5,CASGLVLGRGLIEQYF,TGTGCTAGTGGTTTGGTCCTTGGGAGAGGACTAATTGAGCAGTACTTC
TRBJ2-7,TRBD2,-,TRBV19,CASSIERGAYEQYF,TGTGCCAGTAGTATCGAGCGGGGGGCTTACGAGCAGTACTTC
TRBJ2-3,TRBD1,once,TRBV5-1,CASSGTGQGADTQYF,TGCGCCAGCAGCGGGACGGGACAGGGCGCAGATACGCAGTATTTT
TRBJ2-2,TRBD2,-,TRBV9,CASSAGGLAAVRELFF,TGTGCCAGCAGCGCCGGAGGACTAGCAGCGGTCCGGGAGCTGTTTTTT
TRBJ2-3,TRBD2,-,TRBV7-3,CASTASGRTDTQYF,TGTGCCAGCACCGCTAGCGGGAGAACAGATACGCAGTATTTT
TRBJ2-1,TRBD2,-,TRBV4-1,CASSQGGLAGGGGTYNEQFF,TGCGCCAGCAGCCAGGGTGGTCTAGCGGGAGGGGGAGGAACCTACAATGAGCAGTTCTTC
TRBJ2-2,-,-,TRBV7-2,CASSSVGIRTGELFF,TGTGCCAGCAGCTCCGTGGGGATAAGGACCGGGGAGCTGTTTTTT
TRBJ2-6,-,-,TRBV2,CASSVGLRTSGANVLTF,TGTGCCAGCAGTGTCGGACTCCGGACTTCTGGGGCCAACGTCCTGACTTTC
TRBJ2-7,TRBD1,once,TRBV7-8,CASSGTGVEEQYF,TGTGCCAGCAGCGGGACAGGCGTTGAAGAGCAGTACTTC
TRBJ2-5,-,-,TRBV6-1,CASSDRARRETQYF,TGTGCCAGCAGTGACCGGGCCCGGAGGGAGACCCAGTACTTC
TRBJ2-7,-,-,TRBV7-6,CASSLGAGRAYEQYF,TGTGCCAGCAGCTTAGGGGCAGGAAGGGCCTACGAGCAGTACTTC
TRBJ2-1,-,-,TRBV6-5,CASSVRSSYNEQFF,TGTGCCAGCAGTGTACGAAGCTCCTACAATGAGCAGTTCTTC
TRBJ2-6,-,once,TRBV5-1,CASSFGPQGSGANVLTF,TGCGCCAGCAGCTTTGGTCCACAGGGTTCTGGGGCCAACGTCCTGACTTTC
TRBJ2-7,TRBD1,-,TRBV5-1,CASSWGGQGPYEQYF,TGCGCCAGCAGCTGGGGTGGACAGGGTCCCTACGAGCAGTACTTC
TRBJ2-1,TRBD2,-,TRBV10-3,CAIAGEVDEQFF,TGTGCCATAGCGGGAGAGGTCGATGAGCAGTTCTTC
TRBJ2-5,TRBD1,-,TRBV30,CAWSRQGQETQYF,TGTGCCTGGAGTCGACAGGGACAAGAGACCCAGTACTTC
TRBJ2-2,TRBD2,-,TRBV7-9,CASSSTSGLKTNTGELFF,TGTGCCAGCAGCTCCACTAGCGGACTTAAAACGAACACCGGGGAGCTGTTTTTT
TRBJ2-5,TRBD2,once,TRBV25-1,CASSPTSGPPQETQYF,TGTGCCAGCAGTCCGACTAGCGGTCCCCCACAAGAGACCCAGTACTTC
TRBJ1-4,-,-,TRBV7-6,CASSLRGHNEKLFF,TGTGCCAGCAGCTTAAGGGGCCATAATGAAAAACTGTTTTTT
TRBJ2-2,TRBD1,-,TRBV5-1,CASSLLNRGHDGELFF,TGCGCCAGCAGCTTGCTAAACAGGGGGCATGACGGGGAGCTGTTTTTT
TRBJ2-4,TRBD2,-,TRBV4-1,CASSSRTSVPLAKNIQYF,TGCGCCAGCAGCAGCCGGACTAGCGTCCCGCTAGCCAAAAACATTCAGTACTTC
TRBJ2-7,-,-,TRBV28,CASTLIGGPLTYVEQYF,TGTGCCAGCACCCTGATCGGGGGGCCCCTTACCTACGTCGAGCAGTACTTC
TRBJ1-1,TRBD1,-,TRBV19,CASSRDGQGTEAFF,TGTGCCAGTAGCCGAGACGGACAGGGCACTGAAGCTTTCTTT
TRBJ2-2,TRBD1,-,TRBV15,CATSRLGQANTGELFF,TGTGCCACCAGCAGATTGGGACAGGCGAACACCGGGGAGCTGTTTTTT
TRBJ1-5,-,-,TRBV19,CASSIWTEANQPQHF,TGTGCCAGTAGTATCTGGACAGAGGCCAATCAGCCCCAGCATTTT
TRBJ2-5,TRBD1,-,TRBV10-1,CASGQGPGGTQYF,TGCGCCAGCGGACAGGGGCCTGGGGGGACCCAGTACTTC
TRBJ1-4,TRBD1,-,TRBV5-5,CASSPDRGRSNEKLFF,TGTGCCAGCAGCCCGGACAGGGGGCGCAGTAATGAAAAACTGTTTTTT
TRBJ1-4,TRBD1,-,TRBV14,CARTGVREKLFF,TGTGCCAGGACAGGGGTACGAGAAAAACTGTTTTTT
TRBJ2-2,TRBD1,-,TRBV19,CASSTPGTGTNGELFF,TGTGCCAGTAGTACCCCCGGGACAGGAACGAACGGGGAGCTGTTTTTT
TRBJ1-2,-,-,TRBV5-4,CASSPDYYGYTF,TGTGCCAGCAGCCCGGACTACTATGGCTACACCTTC
TRBJ2-1,TRBD2,-,TRBV28,CASRTGLAGYNEQFF,TGTGCCAGCAGAACTGGACTAGCGGGGTACAATGAGCAGTTCTTC
TRBJ2-6,-,-,TRBV15,CATSRVSSGHSGANVLTF,TGTGCCACCAGCAGAGTGTCTTCAGGACACTCTGGGGCCAACGTCCTGACTTTC
TRBJ2-7,-,-,TRBV5-6,CASSLYRAATQYF,TGTGCCAGCAGCTTGTACCGGGCCGCCACGCAGTACTTC
TRBJ1-1,-,-,TRBV9,CASSVVAGNTEAFF,TGTGCCAGCAGCGTAGTCGCTGGGAACACTGAAGCTTTCTTT
TRBJ2-5,TRBD2,-,TRBV2,CASSEGTLAGGETQYF,TGTGCCAGCAGTGAGGGAACACTAGCGGGAGGAGAGACCCAGTACTTC
TRBJ2-1,TRBD2,-,TRBV29-1,CSVGPPTGTIFNEQFF,TGCAGCGTTGGACCACCTACCGGGACTATTTTCAATGAGCAGTTCTTC
TRBJ2-7,TRBD2,once,TRBV28,CASSFPASGSYYEQYF,TGTGCCAGCAGTTTTCCCGCTAGCGGGAGTTACTACGAGCAGTACTTC
TRBJ2-1,-,-,TRBV19,CASRGGNEQFF,TGTGCCAGCCGGGGCGGCAATGAGCAGTTCTTC
TRBJ1-3,-,-,TRBV25-1,CAPRQDSGNTIYF,TGTGCTCCCCGCCAGGACTCTGGAAACACCATATATTTT